This TCR beta chain emerged from a study of OX40 agonist ivuxolimab in advanced cancers. The overall study: Hepatocellular carcinoma, melanoma, renal cell or head and neck cancer affected the dose-escalation patients.

Blood got drawn at baseline, again on cycle 4 day 1, and then on cycle 7 day 1. This clone appeared a single time. The antigen remains unidentified. CDR3 length equals 15 residues. Germline V gene sequence: CDR1 MGHRA, CDR2 YSYEKL. Between the trimmed V and J ends, which lost 4 bases and 5 bases, there was a span of 15 bases. Study results and limitations: Clonal expansion by week 6 occurred in CD4+ and CD8+ blood T cells (at 0.1 to 3.0 mg/kg).

Measured with immunoSEQ multiplex PCR; TCRdb has only the in-frame clones, and not every one. The table records fewer than 90,000 clones, around 90% of them present only once. The chain carries TRBV4-1 and TRBJ1-5; D is undetermined. The sequence came from an adult with an advanced solid tumor such as melanoma, head and neck, liver or kidney cancer. This specimen was CD4+ or CD8+ T cells sorted from blood, taken in a trial of the OX40 agonist ivuxolimab. For the CDR3, the DNA is TGCGCCAGCAGCCTAGTGGAGGGTGCCCATCAGCCCCAGCATTTT. Residues: CASSLVEGAHQPQHF.